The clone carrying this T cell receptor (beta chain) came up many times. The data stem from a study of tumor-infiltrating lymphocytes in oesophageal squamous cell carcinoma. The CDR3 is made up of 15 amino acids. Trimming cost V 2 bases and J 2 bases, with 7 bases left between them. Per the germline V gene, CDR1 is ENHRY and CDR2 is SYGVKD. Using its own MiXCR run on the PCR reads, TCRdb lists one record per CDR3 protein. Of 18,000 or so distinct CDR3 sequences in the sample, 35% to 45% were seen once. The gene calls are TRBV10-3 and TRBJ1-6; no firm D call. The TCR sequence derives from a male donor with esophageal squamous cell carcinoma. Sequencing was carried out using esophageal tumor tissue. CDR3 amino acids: CAISEGGAYNSPLHF. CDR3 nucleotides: TGTGCCATCAGTGAGGGAGGCGCCTATAATTCACCCCTCCACTTT.